The 8 T cell receptor beta chains presented below share a single source sample, sequenced in a study of molecular identifiers for immune sequencing clone quantification. TCRdb processed the PCR reads anew with MiXCR; each CDR3 protein has one entry. The sample carries 250,000 to 350,000 distinct CDR3 sequences, roughly 23% recorded once. The specimen was naive CD8+ T cells from blood, with Jurkat cell RNA spiked in. Indicated subset: FACS-sorted CD8+CD4-CCR7+CD45RA+ naive T cells. The receptors were sampled from a human donor in good health. Some libraries in this study had Jurkat cell RNA spiked in.

This clonotype was seen only a few times. An end of the junction differs from the germline gene, which may be a read error. This chain joins TRBV20-1 and TRBJ2-7; 7 bases fit TRBD2. The CDR3 is made up of 13 amino acids. Germline CDR1 DFQATT, CDR2 SNEGSKA (reference sequence). This CDR3 is CSAGSGTSYKQYF. Here the CDR3 DNA reads TGCAGTGCAGGGAGCGGGACCTCCTACAAGCAGTACTTC.

Note on this clonotype: A single base separates this from a much larger clone, so it may be a read error. The rearrangement joins TRBV5-1 to TRBJ2-7; either TRBD1 or TRBD2 may fit D (9 bases each). Germline V gives CDR1 SGHRS, CDR2 YFSETQ. The CDR3 consists of 15 residues. The CDR3 protein is CTSSGGTGILYEQYF. The CDR3, as DNA: TGCACCAGCAGCGGGGGGACAGGGATATTGTACGAGCAGTACTTC.

This clonotype has only a few counts. The V and J genes are TRBV27 and TRBJ2-6; D ambiguous. V dropped 7 bases and J dropped 3 bases, with 7 bases sitting between them. Germline CDR1 reads MNHEY; CDR2 reads SMNVEV (reference sequence). CDR3 length: 13 amino acids. CDR3: CASTGNGANVLTF. CDR3 nucleotides: TGTGCCAGCACCGGAAATGGGGCCAACGTCCTGACTTTC.

This clonotype appeared many times. The chain employs TRBV7-9 and TRBJ2-5, with 8 bases that match TRBD2. Losses at the gene ends were 5 bases for V and 1 base for J; bases not matched to a gene: 9. CDR1 and CDR2 from the germline V gene are SEHNR and FQNEAQ (reference sequence). This CDR3 spans 16 amino acids. The CDR3 spells CASSQGRAGAQETQYF. The CDR3 DNA is TGTGCCAGCAGCCAGGGGCGAGCGGGAGCCCAAGAGACCCAGTACTTC.

Many counts were recorded for this clonotype. The V and J genes are TRBV7-9 and TRBJ1-1, with 9 bases fitting TRBD1. V trimming: 4 bases; J trimming: 7 bases; junction bases outside the gene matches: 4. Germline V gene sequence: CDR1 SEHNR, CDR2 FQNEAQ (reference sequence). The CDR3 consists of 13 residues. In nucleotides, the CDR3 is TGTGCCAGCAGCTCGGGACAGGGAAATGAAGCTTTCTTT. This codes for CASSSGQGNEAFF.

This clonotype was seen ten or more times. The chain recombines TRBV7-8 with TRBJ2-4, with D perhaps matching TRBD2 (6 bases). Germline lookup yields CDR1 SGHVS and CDR2 FQNEAQ. The CDR3 loop spans 19 amino acids. V lost 5 bases, J lost 0 bases, and 23 bases lay in between. CDR3 in amino acids: CASSLKSPWLALAKNIQYF. The CDR3 region has the DNA TGTGCCAGCAGCCTAAAGTCCCCGTGGCTAGCGTTAGCCAAAAACATTCAGTACTTC.

Concerning this clonotype itself: A much larger clonotype is one base distant, so this may be a read error. The chain recombines TRBV6-5 with TRBJ2-7; D possibly corresponds to TRBD1 (7 bases). There are 15 residues in the CDR3. The germline gives CDR1 MNHEY, CDR2 SVGAGI. CDR3 sequence: CASGYGAGGTYEQYF. The CDR3 nucleotides are TGTGCCAGCGGTTACGGGGCAGGGGGGACCTACGAGCAGTACTTC.

As regards this clonotype: A read error may explain this, as a much larger clone is one base away. The gene calls are TRBV5-1 and TRBJ1-1; D is unresolved. CDR1 is SGHRS and CDR2 is YFSETQ in the germline V gene. There are 13 residues in the CDR3. The CDR3 is CASSLSQYTDAFF. DNA of the CDR3: TGCGCCAGCAGCTTATCTCAGTACACTGACGCTTTCTTT.